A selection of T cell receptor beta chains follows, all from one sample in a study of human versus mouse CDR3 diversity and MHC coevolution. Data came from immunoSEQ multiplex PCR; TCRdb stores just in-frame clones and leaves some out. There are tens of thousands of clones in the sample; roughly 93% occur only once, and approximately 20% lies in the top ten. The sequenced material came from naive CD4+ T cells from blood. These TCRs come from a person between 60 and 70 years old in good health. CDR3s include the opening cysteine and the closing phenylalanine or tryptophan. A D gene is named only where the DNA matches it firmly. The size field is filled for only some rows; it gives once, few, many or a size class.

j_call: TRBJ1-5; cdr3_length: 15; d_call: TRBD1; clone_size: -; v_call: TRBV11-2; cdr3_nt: TGTGCCAGCAGCTCCACCGGGACAGGGGGCCCGCCCCAGCATTTT; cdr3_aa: CASSSTGTGGPPQHF
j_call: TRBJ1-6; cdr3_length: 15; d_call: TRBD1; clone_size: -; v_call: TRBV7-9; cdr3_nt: TGTGCCAGCAGCTCCGACAGGGCAGGGAGGTCACCCCTCCACTTT; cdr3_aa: CASSSDRAGRSPLHF
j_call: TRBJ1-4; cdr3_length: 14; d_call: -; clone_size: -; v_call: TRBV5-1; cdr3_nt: TGCGCCAGCAGCCTAGGACCGGGGGATGAAAAACTGTTTTTT; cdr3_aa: CASSLGPGDEKLFF
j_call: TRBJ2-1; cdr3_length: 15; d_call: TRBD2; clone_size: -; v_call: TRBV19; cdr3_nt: TGTGCCAGTAGTACCGGACTAGCGTACCGCAATGAGCAGTTCTTC; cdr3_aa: CASSTGLAYRNEQFF
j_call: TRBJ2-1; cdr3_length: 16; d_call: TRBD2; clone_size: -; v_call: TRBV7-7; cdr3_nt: TGTGCCAGCAGCCTAGGACTAGCGGGAGTGGCTCATGAGCAGTTCTTC; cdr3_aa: CASSLGLAGVAHEQFF
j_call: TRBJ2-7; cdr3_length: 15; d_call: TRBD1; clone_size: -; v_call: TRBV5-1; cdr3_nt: TGCGCCAGCAGCTGGGACCGGACAGGGGGCGCGGCGCAGTACTTC; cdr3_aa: CASSWDRTGGAAQYF
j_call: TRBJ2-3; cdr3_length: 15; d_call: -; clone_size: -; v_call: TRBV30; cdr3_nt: TGTGCCTGGAGTCCCCGAGGGGGAGCGACAGATACGCAGTATTTT; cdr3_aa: CAWSPRGGATDTQYF
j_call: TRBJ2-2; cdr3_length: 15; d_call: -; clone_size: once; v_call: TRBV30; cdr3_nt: TGTGCCTGGAGGGTAGCCGGACTGAACACCGGGGAGCTGTTTTTT; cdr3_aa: CAWRVAGLNTGELFF
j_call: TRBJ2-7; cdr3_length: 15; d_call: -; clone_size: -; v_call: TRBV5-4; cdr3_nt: TGTGCCAGCAGCTTGGTTCCAGGGGCATCCTACGAGCAGTACTTC; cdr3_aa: CASSLVPGASYEQYF
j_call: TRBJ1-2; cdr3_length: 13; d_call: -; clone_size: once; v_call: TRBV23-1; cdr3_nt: TGCGCCAGCAGTGAAAGAACAGGGAATGGCTACACCTTC; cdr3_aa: CASSERTGNGYTF
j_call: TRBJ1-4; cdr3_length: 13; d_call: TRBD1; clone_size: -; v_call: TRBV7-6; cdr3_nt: TGTGCCATAAACCGGGACAGGGATGAAAAACTGTTTTTT; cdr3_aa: CAINRDRDEKLFF
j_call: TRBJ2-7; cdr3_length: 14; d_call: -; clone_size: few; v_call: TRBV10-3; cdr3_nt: TGTGCCATCAGTGAGCGGGAGAAAGGGTACGAGCAGTACTTC; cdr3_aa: CAISEREKGYEQYF
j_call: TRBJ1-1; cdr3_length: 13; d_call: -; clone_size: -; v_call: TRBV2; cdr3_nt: TGTGCCAGCAGGGGCACAGGACGCACTGAAGCTTTCTTT; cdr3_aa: CASRGTGRTEAFF
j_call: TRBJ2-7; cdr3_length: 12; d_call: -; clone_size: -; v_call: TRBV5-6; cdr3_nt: TGTGCCAGCAGCTTACAGGGAAGCGAGCAGTACTTC; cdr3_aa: CASSLQGSEQYF
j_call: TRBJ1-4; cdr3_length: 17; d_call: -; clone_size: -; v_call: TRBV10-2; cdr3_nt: TGCGCCAGCAGTGAGTCAGGGGCTGGACGCCTTAATGAAAAACTGTTTTTT; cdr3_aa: CASSESGAGRLNEKLFF
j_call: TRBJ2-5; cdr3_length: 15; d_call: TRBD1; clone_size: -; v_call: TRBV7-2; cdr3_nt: TGTGCCAGCAGCTCAGAGGGGACAGGGCCCAGAGAGCAGTACTTC; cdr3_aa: CASSSEGTGPREQYF
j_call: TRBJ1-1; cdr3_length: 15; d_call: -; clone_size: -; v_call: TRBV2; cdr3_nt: TGTGCCAGCACCGAACTTAACAGGCGGAACACTGAAGCTTTCTTT; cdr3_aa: CASTELNRRNTEAFF
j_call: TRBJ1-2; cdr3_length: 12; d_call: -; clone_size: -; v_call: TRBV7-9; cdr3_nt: TGTGCCACCAGCGTAGGGCCGCTGGGCTACACCTTC; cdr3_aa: CATSVGPLGYTF